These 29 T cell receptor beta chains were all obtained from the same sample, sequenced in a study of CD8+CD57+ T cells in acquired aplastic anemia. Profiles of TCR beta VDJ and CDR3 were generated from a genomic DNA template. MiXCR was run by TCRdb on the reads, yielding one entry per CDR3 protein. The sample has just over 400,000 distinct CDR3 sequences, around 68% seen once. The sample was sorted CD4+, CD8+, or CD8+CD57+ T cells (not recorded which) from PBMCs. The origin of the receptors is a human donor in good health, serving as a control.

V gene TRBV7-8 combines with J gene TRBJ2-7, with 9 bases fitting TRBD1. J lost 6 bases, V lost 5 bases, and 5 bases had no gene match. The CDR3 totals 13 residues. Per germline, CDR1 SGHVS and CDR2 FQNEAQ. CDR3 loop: CASSATGGTEQYF. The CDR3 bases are TGTGCCAGCAGCGCGACAGGGGGTACCGAGCAGTACTTC.

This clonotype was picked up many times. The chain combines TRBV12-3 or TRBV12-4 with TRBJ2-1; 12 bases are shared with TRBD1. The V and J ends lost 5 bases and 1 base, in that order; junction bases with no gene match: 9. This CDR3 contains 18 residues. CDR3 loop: CASSILEGQGASYNEQFF. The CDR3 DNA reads TGTGCCAGCAGTATTCTTGAGGGACAGGGGGCTTCCTACAATGAGCAGTTCTTC.

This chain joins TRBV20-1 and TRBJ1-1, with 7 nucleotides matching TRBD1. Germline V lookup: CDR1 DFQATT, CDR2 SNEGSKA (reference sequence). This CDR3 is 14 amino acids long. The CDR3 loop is CSAGGTGQSTEAFF. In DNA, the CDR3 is TGCAGCGCTGGGGGGACGGGACAGAGCACTGAAGCTTTCTTT.

CDR3 amino acids: CASSSGLADEQYF. Written as DNA, the CDR3 is TGTGCCAGCAGCTCGGGACTAGCGGACGAGCAGTACTTC. The V gene is TRBV11-2, the J gene TRBJ2-7; 11 bases agree with TRBD2. The CDR3 sequence is 13 residues long. Germline values: CDR1 SGHAT, CDR2 FQNNGV. V lost 4 bases and J lost 5; bases outside the gene matches: 1.

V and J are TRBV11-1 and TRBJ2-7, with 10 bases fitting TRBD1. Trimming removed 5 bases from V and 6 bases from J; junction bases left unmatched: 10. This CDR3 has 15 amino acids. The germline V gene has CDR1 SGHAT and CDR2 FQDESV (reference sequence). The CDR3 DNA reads TGTGCCAGCAGCCAGCGGACAGGGGGAGGGTTCGAGCAGTACTTC. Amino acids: CASSQRTGGGFEQYF.

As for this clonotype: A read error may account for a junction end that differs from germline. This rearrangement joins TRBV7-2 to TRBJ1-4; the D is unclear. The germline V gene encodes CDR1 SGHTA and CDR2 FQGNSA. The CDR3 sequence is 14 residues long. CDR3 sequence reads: CASSLLGQANKPFF. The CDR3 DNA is TGTGCCAGCAGCTTACTGGGCCAGGCTAATAAACCGTTTTTT. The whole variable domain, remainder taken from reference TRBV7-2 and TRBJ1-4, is GAGVSQSPSNKVTEKGKDVELRCDPISGHTALYWYRQSLGQGLEFLIYFQGNSAPDKSGLPSDRFSAERTGGSVSTLTIQRTQQEDSAVYLCASSLLGQANKPFFGSGTQLSVL.

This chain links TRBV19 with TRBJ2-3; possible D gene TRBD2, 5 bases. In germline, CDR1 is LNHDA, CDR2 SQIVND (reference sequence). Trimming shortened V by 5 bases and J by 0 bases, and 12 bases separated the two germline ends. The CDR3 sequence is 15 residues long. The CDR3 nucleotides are TGTGCCAGTAGTTTCCCGGTAGCGAGCACAGATACGCAGTATTTT. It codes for CASSFPVASTDTQYF.

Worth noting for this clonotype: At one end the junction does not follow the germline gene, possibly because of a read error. The CDR3, as DNA: TGTGCCAGCAGCTTAGAGAGTAGCCATAAGCCGCAGTTTTTT. Its translation: CASSLESSHKPQFF. The J gene is TRBJ1-5, the V gene TRBV7-2, with no clear D. This CDR3 has 14 residues. The germline V gene encodes CDR1 SGHTA and CDR2 FQGNSA.

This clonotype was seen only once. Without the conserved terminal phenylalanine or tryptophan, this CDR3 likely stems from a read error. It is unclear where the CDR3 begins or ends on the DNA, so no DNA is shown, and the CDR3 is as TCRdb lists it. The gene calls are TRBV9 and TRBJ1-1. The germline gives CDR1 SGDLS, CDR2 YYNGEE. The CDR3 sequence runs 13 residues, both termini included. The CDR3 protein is CASSVTSGYYDLL.

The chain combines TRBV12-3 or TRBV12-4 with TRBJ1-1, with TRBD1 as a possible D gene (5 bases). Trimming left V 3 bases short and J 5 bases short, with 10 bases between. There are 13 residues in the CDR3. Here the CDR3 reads CASSLGPGTEAFF. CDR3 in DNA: TGTGCCAGCAGTTTGGGACCGGGGACTGAAGCTTTCTTT.

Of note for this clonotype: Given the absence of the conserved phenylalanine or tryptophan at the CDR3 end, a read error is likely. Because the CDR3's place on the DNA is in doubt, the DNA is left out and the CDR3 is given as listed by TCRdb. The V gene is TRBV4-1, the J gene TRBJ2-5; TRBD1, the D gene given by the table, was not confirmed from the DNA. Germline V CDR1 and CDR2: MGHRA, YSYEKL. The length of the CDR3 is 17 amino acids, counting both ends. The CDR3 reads CASSQEGGPIYGYTFGS.

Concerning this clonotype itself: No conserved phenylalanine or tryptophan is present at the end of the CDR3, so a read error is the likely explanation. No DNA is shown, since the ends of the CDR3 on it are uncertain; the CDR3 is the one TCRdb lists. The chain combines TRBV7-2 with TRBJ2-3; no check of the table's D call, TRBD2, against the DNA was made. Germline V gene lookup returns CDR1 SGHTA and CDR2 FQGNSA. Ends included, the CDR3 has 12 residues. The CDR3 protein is CASSGPGGAQDT.

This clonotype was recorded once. CDR3: CASSLSTGPFGYTF. CDR3 DNA sequence: TGTGCCAGCAGCTTATCTACAGGCCCATTTGGCTACACCTTC. The chain couples TRBV7-2 to TRBJ1-2, with D maybe TRBD1 (5 bases). The CDR3 spans 14 residues. CDR1 is SGHTA, CDR2 FQGNSA, per germline. V lost 2 bases and J 7 bases, leaving 14 bases between the germline ends. Based on the CDR3 plus reference TRBV7-2 and TRBJ1-2, the full variable domain is GAGVSQSPSNKVTEKGKDVELRCDPISGHTALYWYRQSLGQGLEFLIYFQGNSAPDKSGLPSDRFSAERTGGSVSTLTIQRTQQEDSAVYLCASSLSTGPFGYTFGSGTRLTVV.

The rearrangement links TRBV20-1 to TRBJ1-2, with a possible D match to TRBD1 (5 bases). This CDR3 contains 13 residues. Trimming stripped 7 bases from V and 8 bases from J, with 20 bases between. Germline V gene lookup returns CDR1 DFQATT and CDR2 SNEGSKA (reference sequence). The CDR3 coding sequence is TGCAGTGTCTACCGGGACCCCCCCTACGGCTACACCTTC. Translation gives CSVYRDPPYGYTF.

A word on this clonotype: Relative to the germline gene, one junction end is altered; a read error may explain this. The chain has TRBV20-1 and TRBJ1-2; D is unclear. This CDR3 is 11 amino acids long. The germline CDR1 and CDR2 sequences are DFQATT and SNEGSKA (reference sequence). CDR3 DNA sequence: TGCAGTGTGCAGCGCGCAGAGACCCAGTCCTTC. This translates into CSVQRAETQSF.

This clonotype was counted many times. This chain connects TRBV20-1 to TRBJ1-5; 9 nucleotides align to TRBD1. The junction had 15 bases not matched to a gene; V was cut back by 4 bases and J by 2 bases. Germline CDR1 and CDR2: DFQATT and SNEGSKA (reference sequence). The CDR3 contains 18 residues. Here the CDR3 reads CSATPETGGGIGNQPQHF. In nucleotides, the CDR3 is TGCAGTGCTACCCCCGAGACAGGGGGAGGAATAGGCAATCAGCCCCAGCATTTT.

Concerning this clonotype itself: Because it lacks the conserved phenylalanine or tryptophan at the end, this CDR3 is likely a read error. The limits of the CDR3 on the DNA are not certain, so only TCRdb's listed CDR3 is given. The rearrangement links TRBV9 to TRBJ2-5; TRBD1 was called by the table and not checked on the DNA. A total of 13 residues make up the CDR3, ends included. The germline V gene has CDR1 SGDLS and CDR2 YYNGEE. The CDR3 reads CASSPRGDSSYEL.

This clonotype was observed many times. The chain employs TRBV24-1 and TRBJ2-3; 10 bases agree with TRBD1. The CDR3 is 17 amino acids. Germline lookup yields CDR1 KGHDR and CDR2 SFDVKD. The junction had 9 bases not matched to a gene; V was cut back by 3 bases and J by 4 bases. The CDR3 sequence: CATSDPGDRGPSDTQYF. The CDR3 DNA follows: TGTGCCACCAGTGATCCCGGCGACAGGGGGCCTTCAGATACGCAGTATTTT.

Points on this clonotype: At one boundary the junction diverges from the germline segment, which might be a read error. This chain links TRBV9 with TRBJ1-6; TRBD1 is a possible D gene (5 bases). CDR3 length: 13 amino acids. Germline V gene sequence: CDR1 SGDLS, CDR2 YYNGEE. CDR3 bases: TGTGCCAGCAGCGTAGAAACGGGGGGACCCAACCTCTTT. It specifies CASSVETGGPNLF.

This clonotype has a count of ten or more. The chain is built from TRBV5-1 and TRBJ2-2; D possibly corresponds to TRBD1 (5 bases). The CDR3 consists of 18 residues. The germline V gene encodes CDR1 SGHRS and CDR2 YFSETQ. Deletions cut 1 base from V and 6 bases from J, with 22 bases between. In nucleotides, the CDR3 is TGCGCCAGCAGCTTGAATGTGGTTGATCGGACAATGTCCGGGGAGCTGTTTTTT. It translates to CASSLNVVDRTMSGELFF. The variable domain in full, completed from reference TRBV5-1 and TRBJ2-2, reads KAGVTQTPRYLIKTRGQQVTLSCSPISGHRSVSWYQQTPGQGLQFLFEYFSETQRNKGNFPGRFSGRQFSNSRSEMNVSTLELGDSALYLCASSLNVVDRTMSGELFFGEGSRLTVL.

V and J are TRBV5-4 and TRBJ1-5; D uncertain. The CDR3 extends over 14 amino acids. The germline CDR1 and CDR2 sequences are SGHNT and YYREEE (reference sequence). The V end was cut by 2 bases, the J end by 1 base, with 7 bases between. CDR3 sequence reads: CASSFGGSNQPQHF. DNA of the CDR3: TGTGCCAGCAGCTTTGGAGGAAGCAATCAGCCCCAGCATTTT.

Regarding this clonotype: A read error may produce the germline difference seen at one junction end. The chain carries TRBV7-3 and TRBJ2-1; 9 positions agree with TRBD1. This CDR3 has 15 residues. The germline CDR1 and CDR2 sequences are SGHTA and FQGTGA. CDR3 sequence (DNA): TGCGCCAGCAGATTGGCGGGGACAGGGCTCTATGAGCAGTTCTTC. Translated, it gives CASRLAGTGLYEQFF.

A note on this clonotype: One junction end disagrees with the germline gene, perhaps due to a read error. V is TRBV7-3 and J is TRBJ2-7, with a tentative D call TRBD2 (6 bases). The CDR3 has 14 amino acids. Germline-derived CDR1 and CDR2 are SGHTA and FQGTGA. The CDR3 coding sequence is TGTGCCAGCAGCCCCGCGGAGGGAGACTACGAGACGCACTTC. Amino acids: CASSPAEGDYETHF.

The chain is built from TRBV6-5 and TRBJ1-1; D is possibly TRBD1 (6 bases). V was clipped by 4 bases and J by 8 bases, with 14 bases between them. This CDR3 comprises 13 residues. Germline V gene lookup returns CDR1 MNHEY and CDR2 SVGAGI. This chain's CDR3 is CASSSPGQGEAFF. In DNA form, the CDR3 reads TGTGCCAGCAGTTCACCGGGCCAGGGGGAAGCTTTCTTT.

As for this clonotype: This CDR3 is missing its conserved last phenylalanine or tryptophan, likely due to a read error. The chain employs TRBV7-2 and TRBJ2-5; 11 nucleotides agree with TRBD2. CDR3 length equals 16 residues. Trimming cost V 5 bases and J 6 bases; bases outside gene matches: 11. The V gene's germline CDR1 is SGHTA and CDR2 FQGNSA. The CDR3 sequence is CASSVGDSGGVKTQYS. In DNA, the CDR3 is TGTGCCAGCAGCGTAGGTGATAGCGGGGGGGTAAAGACCCAGTACTCC.

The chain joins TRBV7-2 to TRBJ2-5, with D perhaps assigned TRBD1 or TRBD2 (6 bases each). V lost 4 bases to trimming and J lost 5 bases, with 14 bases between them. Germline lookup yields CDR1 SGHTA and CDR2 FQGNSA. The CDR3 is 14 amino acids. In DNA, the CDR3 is TGTGCCAGCAGCTCCCTAGGGGGGAGGGAGACCCAGTACTTC. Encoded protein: CASSSLGGRETQYF.

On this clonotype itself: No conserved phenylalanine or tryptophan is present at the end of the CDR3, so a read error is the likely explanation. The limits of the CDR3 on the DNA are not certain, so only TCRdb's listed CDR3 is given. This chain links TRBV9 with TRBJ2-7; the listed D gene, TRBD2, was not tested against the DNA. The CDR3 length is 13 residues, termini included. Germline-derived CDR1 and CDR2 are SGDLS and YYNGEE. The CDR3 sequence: CASSVVSGGAAKI.

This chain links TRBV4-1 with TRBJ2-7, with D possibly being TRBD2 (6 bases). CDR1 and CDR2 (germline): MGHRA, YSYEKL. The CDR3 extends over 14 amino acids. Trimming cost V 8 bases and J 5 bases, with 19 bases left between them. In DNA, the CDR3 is TGCGCCAGCTATTACGAGGCGGGGCGCGACGAGCAGTACTTC. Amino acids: CASYYEAGRDEQYF.

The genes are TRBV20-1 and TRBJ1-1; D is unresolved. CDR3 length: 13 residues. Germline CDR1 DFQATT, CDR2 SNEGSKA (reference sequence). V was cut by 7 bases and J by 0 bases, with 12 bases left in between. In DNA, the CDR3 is TGCAGTGTTCCCGGTCTCGTGAACACTGAAGCTTTCTTT. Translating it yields CSVPGLVNTEAFF.